The table lists the clone carrying this T cell receptor (beta chain) with a few counts. Its target is not known. The data derive from a study of beta chain features in type 1 diabetes. All of the isolated RNA was reverse transcribed, so expressed TCRB transcripts were sequenced. Data came from immunoSEQ multiplex PCR; TCRdb stores just in-frame clones and leaves some out. This table has over 700,000 clones, roughly 15% appearing once. The CDR3 covers 15 residues. Germline V gene lookup returns CDR1 SGHNT and CDR2 YYREEE (reference sequence). V lost 4 bases, J lost 0 bases, and 8 bases lay in between. Study-wide results and caveats: In all four CD4+ subsets, TCRB CDR3 length was significantly, moderately reduced in type 1 diabetes.

The TCR sequence derives from a woman between 18 and 29 years old in good health. Sequencing was carried out using naive CD4+ T cells from blood. This chain joins TRBV5-4 and TRBJ2-6; no firm D call. CDR3 in DNA: TGTGCCAGCAGCGCGGCTAGCTCTGGGGCCAACGTCCTGACTTTC. It codes for CASSAASSGANVLTF.